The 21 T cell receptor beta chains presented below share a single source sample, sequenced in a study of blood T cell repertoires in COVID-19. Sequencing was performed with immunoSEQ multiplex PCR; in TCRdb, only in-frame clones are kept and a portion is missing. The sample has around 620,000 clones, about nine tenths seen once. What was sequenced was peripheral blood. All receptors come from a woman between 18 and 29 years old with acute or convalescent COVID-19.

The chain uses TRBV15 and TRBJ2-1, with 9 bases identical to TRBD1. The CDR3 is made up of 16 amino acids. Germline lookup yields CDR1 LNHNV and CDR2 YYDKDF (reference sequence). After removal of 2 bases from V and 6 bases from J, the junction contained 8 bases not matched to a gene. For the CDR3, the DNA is TGTGCCACCAGCAGAAACCGGGACAGGGCGCCCAATGAGCAGTTCTTC. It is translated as CATSRNRDRAPNEQFF.

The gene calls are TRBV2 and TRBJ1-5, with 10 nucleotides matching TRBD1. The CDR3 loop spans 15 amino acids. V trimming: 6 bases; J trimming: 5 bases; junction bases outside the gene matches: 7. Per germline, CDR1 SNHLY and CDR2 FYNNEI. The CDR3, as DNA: TGTGCCAGCAGGGGAAAGACAGGGGGCGATCAGCCCCAGCATTTT. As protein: CASRGKTGGDQPQHF.

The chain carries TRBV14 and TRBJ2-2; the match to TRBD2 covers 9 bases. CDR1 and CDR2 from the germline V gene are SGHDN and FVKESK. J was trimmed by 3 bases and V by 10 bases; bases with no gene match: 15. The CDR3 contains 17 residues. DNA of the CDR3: TGTGCCACCAAGCGGGGTAGCGGGGGAGATTACACCGGGGAGCTGTTTTTT. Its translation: CATKRGSGGDYTGELFF.

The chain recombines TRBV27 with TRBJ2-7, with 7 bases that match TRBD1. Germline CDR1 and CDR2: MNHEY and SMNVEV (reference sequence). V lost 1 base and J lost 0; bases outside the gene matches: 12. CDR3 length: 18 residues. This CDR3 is CASSLLSNRGLSSYEQYF. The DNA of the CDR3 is TGTGCCAGCAGTTTATTGTCAAACAGGGGTTTAAGCTCCTACGAGCAGTACTTC.

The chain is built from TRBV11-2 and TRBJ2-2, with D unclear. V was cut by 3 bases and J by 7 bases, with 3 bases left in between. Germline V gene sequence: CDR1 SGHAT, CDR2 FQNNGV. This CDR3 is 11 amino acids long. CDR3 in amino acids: CASSFIGELFF. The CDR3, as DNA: TGTGCCAGCAGCTTTATCGGGGAGCTGTTTTTT.

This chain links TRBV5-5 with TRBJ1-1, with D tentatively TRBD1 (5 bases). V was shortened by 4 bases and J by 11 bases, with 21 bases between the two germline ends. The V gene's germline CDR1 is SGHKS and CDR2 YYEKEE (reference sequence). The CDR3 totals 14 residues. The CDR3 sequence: CASSNWGGLGWAFF. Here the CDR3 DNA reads TGTGCCAGCAGCAACTGGGGGGGTTTAGGCTGGGCTTTCTTT.

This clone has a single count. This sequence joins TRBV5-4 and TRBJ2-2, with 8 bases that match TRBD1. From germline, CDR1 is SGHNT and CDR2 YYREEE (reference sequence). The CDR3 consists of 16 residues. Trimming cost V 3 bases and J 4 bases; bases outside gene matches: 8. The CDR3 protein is CASSSNPTGVTGELFF. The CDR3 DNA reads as TGTGCCAGCAGCTCCAACCCGACAGGGGTCACCGGGGAGCTGTTTTTT.

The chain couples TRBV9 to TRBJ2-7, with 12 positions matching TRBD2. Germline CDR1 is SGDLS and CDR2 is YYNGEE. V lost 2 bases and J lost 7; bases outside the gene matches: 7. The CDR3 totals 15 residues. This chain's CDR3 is CASSVSSGGAEEQYF. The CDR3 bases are TGTGCCAGCAGCGTTTCTAGCGGGGGGGCCGAGGAGCAGTACTTC.

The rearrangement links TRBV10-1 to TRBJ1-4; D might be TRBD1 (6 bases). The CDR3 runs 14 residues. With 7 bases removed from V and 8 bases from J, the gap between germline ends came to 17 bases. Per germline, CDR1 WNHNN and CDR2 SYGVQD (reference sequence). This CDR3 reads CASIQTGRGEKLFF. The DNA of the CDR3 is TGCGCCAGCATCCAGACAGGTCGCGGCGAAAAACTGTTTTTT.

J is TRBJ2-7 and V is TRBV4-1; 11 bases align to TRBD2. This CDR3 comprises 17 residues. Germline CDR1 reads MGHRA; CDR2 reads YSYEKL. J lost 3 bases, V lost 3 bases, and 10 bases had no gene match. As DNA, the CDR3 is TGCGCCAGCAGCCAGAGGGCTAGCGGGGGGCCCCACTACGAGCAGTACTTC. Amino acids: CASSQRASGGPHYEQYF.

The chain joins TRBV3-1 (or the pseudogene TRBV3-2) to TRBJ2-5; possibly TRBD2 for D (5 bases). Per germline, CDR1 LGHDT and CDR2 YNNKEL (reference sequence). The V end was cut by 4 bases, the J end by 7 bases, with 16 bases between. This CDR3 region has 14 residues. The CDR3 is CASSLWIVRGTQYF. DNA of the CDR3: TGTGCCAGCAGCCTATGGATAGTTCGGGGGACCCAGTACTTC.

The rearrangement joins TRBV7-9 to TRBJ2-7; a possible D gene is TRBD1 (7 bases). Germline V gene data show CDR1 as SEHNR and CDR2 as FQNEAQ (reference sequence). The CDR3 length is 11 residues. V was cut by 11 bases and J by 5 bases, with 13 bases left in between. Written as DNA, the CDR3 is TGTGCCTCAGGGGGGTTAGACGAGCAGTACTTC. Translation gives CASGGLDEQYF. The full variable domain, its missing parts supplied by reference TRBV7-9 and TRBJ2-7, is DTGVSQNPRHKITKRGQNVTFRCDPISEHNRLYWYRQTLGQGPEFLTYFQNEAQLEKSRLLSDRFSAERPKGSFSTLEIQRTEQGDSAMYLCASGGLDEQYFGPGTRLTVT.

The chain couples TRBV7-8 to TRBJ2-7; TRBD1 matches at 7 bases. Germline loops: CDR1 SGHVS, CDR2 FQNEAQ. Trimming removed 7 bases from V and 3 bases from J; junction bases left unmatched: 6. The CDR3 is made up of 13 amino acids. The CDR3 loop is CASNPGQIYEQYF. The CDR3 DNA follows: TGTGCCAGCAACCCGGGACAGATCTACGAGCAGTACTTC.

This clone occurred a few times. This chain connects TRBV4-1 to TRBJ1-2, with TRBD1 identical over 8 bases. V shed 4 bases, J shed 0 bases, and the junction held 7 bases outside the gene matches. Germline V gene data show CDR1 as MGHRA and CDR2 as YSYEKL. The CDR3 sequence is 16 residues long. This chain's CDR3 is CASSLFGQGANYGYTF. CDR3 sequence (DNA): TGCGCCAGCAGCCTTTTCGGACAGGGAGCTAACTATGGCTACACCTTC.

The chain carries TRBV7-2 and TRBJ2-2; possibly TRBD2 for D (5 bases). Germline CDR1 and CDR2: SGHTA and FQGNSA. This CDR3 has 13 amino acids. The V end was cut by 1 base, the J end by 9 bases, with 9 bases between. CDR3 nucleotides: TGTGCCAGCAGCTTAGGGAGCGGACGGGAGCTGTTTTTT. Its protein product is CASSLGSGRELFF.

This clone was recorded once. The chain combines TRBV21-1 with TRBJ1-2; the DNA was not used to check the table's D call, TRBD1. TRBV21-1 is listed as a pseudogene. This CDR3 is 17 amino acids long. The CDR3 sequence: CASSKPVPRGLNYGYTF. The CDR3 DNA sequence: TGTGCCAGCAGCAAGCCCGTACCAAGGGGCCTTAACTATGGCTACACCTTC.

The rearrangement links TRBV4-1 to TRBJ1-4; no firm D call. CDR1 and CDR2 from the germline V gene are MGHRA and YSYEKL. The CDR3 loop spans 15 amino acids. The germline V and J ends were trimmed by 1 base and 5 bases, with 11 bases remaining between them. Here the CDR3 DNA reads TGCGCCAGCAGCCAAGGAGGTAGTTCCAATGAAAAACTGTTTTTT. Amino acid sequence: CASSQGGSSNEKLFF.

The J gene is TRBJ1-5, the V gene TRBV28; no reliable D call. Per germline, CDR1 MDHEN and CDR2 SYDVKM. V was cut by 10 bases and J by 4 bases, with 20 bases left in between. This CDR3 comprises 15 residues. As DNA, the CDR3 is TGTGCCACCAATCCGGCCTCTCGAGGAAATCAGCCCCAGCATTTT. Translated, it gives CATNPASRGNQPQHF. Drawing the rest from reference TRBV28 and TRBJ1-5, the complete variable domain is DVKVTQSSRYLVKRTGEKVFLECVQDMDHENMFWYRQDPGLGLRLIYFSYDVKMKEKGDIPEGYSVSREKKERFSLILESASTNQTSMYLCATNPASRGNQPQHFGDGTRLSIL.

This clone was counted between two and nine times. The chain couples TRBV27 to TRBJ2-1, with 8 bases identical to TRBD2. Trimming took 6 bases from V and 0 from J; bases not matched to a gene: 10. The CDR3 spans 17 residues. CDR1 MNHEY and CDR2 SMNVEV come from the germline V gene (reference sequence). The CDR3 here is CASRARGALRSYNEQFF. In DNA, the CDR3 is TGTGCCAGCAGAGCGCGGGGGGCCCTTCGCTCCTACAATGAGCAGTTCTTC.

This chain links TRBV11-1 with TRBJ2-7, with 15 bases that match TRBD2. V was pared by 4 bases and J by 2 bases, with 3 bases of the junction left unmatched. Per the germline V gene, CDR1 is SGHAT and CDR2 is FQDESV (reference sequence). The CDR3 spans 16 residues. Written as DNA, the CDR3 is TGTGCCAGCAGCTCGGGACTAGCGGGGGGTCCCTACGAGCAGTACTTC. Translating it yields CASSSGLAGGPYEQYF.

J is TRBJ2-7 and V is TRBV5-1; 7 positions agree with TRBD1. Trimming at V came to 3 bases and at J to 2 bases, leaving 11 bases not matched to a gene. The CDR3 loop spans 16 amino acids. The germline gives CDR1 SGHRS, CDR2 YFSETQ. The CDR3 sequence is CASSSRGRGPTYEQYF. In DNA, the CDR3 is TGCGCCAGCAGCTCCAGGGGTAGGGGGCCCACCTACGAGCAGTACTTC.